This T cell receptor (beta chain) was observed in a study of control samples from healthy donors and cancer patients. This table comes from immunoSEQ multiplex PCR, and its TCRdb copy is limited to in-frame clones, with some not included. The sample records some 54,000 clones, roughly 96% being singletons. V was cut by 0 bases and J by 1 base, with 9 bases left in between. The CDR3 has 15 residues. Germline V gives CDR1 SGHTA, CDR2 FQGTGA. The J gene is TRBJ1-1, the V gene TRBV7-3; tentative D call: TRBD1 (5 bases). The sequencing input was blood. The TCR originated in a woman in her thirties in good health. CDR3 in DNA: TGTGCCAGCAGCTTAACGCGGGACGGGAACACTGAAGCTTTCTTT. It codes for CASSLTRDGNTEAFF.